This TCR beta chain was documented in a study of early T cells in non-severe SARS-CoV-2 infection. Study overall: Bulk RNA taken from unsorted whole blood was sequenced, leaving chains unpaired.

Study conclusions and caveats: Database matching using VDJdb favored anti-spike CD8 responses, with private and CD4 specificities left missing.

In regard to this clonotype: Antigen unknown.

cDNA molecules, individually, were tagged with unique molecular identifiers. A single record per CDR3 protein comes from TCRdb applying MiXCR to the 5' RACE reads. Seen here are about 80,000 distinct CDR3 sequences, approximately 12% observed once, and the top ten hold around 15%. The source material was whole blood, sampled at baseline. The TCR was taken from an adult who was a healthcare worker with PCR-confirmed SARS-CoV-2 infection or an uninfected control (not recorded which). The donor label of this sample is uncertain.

CDR3 DNA sequence: TGTGCCAGCAGCGATATGCGGGGGACAGATACGCAGTATTTT. Its protein product is CASSDMRGTDTQYF. The V and J genes are TRBV9 and TRBJ2-3, with TRBD2 matching 7 bases. The CDR3 runs 14 residues. The trim removed 3 bases at V and 3 bases at J, leaving 4 bases unmatched. The germline V gene has CDR1 SGDLS and CDR2 YYNGEE.